The table lists the clone carrying this TCR beta chain with many counts. The antigen remains undetermined. Using RNA transcripts as the source, TCR beta CDR3 regions were amplified. First-round RT-PCR targeting the TCR CDR3 was performed with the HTBI primer set. TCRdb re-derived calls from the multiplex PCR reads in MiXCR, one entry per CDR3 protein. The sample lists approximately 610,000 distinct CDR3 sequences, roughly 14% occurring once. This sample is drawn from a study of T cells in Graves' hyperthyroidism and ophthalmopathy. About the research overall: The authors collected peripheral blood at initial diagnosis, before any treatment.

Study observations and caveats: Ophthalmopathy was distinguished from stable hyperthyroidism by 13 V-J signatures.

The CDR3 loop spans 14 amino acids. J gave up 1 base and V 6 bases, and 4 bases lay outside the gene matches. CDR1 and CDR2 from the germline V gene are ENHRY and SYGVKD. Sequenced: blood. V gene TRBV10-3 combines with J gene TRBJ2-5; TRBD1 aligns across 8 bases. The clonotype comes from a woman aged 40 to 50 with Graves' ophthalmopathy. The CDR3 here is CAISRQGTQETQYF. The CDR3, as DNA: TGTGCCATCAGCCGACAGGGGACCCAAGAGACCCAGTACTTC.